Sequencing of this T cell receptor (beta chain) was carried out in a study of blood T cells in healthy people across ages. A second PCR of 7 to 11 cycles used a sample-barcoded 5' primer and a J-beta primer mix. TCRdb redid the calling of the 5' RACE reads with MiXCR, one entry per CDR3 protein. The sample has about 930,000 distinct CDR3 sequences, about 29% seen once. Germline CDR1 reads MNHEY; CDR2 reads SMNVEV (reference sequence). This CDR3 contains 14 residues. The V end was cut by 5 bases, the J end by 9 bases, with 17 bases between. These data were also reused for a study on T cells of mothers and their children. That report adds: Barcodes and 2-4 random nucleotides were added by M1S in the second PCR. The data showed no persistent microchimeric T cell clones.

The chain is built from TRBV27 and TRBJ1-5; D is undetermined. The sample taken for sequencing was blood. The TCR originated in a woman aged 40 to 50 in good health. CDR3 DNA: TGTGCCAGCAGTCCGGCTGGCCCCTTGGGGCCCCAGCATTTT. This sequence encodes CASSPAGPLGPQHF.